Shown below are 3 T cell receptor beta chains from a single sample sequenced in a study of blood T cell repertoires in COVID-19. TCRdb's copy holds only in-frame clones and misses some; the assay was immunoSEQ multiplex PCR. The sample has fewer than 100,000 clones, approximately 85% seen once. The sample comprised peripheral blood. The receptors here all came from a human donor in a cohort sampled during active COVID-19.

The chain couples TRBV10-3 to TRBJ1-4; 7 bases line up with TRBD1. Trimming removed 0 bases from V and 12 bases from J; junction bases left unmatched: 10. Germline CDR1 is ENHRY and CDR2 is SYGVKD. The CDR3 contains 15 residues. The CDR3 DNA sequence: TGTGCCATCAGTGAGTCTTGGGACAGCGGTGATGAACTGTTTTTT. It codes for CAISESWDSGDELFF.

This clone has more than one count but fewer than ten. This chain connects TRBV25-1 to TRBJ1-2; a weak D match, TRBD1 (5 bases). Trimming took 3 bases from V and 4 from J, leaving 12 bases between them. Looked up from germline, CDR1 is MGHDK and CDR2 is SYGVNS. CDR3 length: 14 residues. The CDR3 DNA reads as TGTGCCAGCAGTGAGTCGGGGGTACTCTATGGCTACACCTTC. Amino acid sequence: CASSESGVLYGYTF.

This chain joins TRBV29-1 and TRBJ2-3, with a possible D match to TRBD1 (6 bases). With 7 bases removed from V and 1 base from J, the gap between germline ends came to 12 bases. From germline, CDR1 is SQVTM and CDR2 ANQGSEA. This CDR3 region has 13 residues. The CDR3 DNA sequence: TGCAGCGCGTTATACAGGGGCACAGATACGCAGTATTTT. Protein: CSALYRGTDTQYF.